The 20 T cell receptor beta chains presented below share a single source sample, sequenced in a study of cytomegalovirus exposure and HLA in healthy donors. PCR used 60 Vbeta primers and 13 Jbeta primers. The table came from immunoSEQ multiplex PCR; TCRdb's copy has only in-frame clones and leaves some out. The top ten hold 0.4% to 0.55% of the sample, which has 140,000 to 150,000 clones, over 75% seen once. Sequencing used PBMCs. The receptors were sampled from a woman between 40 and 50 years old in good health and CMV-seronegative.

V and J are TRBV7-8 and TRBJ2-2, with TRBD2 matching over 7 bases. This CDR3 contains 15 residues. V lost 3 bases, J lost 0 bases, and 1 base stayed unmatched. Germline CDR1 is SGHVS and CDR2 is FQNEAQ. CDR3 nucleotide sequence: TGTGCCAGCAGCTTTGGGGGGGCGAACACCGGGGAGCTGTTTTTT. This translates into CASSFGGANTGELFF.

Concerning this clone: The junction departs from germline at one end; a sequencing error may be responsible. This chain joins TRBV7-9 and TRBJ1-1; no firm D call. Germline assignment: CDR1 SEHNR and CDR2 FQNEAQ (reference sequence). The CDR3 has 14 residues. In nucleotides, the CDR3 is TGTTCCAGCAGCTTATACAGTCAGAACACTGAAGCTTTCTTT. Translating gives CSSSLYSQNTEAFF.

V and J are TRBV5-6 and TRBJ1-2; 8 bases fit TRBD1. Germline CDR1 reads SGHDT; CDR2 reads YYEEEE. This CDR3 spans 16 amino acids. J was trimmed by 4 bases and V by 4 bases; bases with no gene match: 12. As DNA, the CDR3 is TGTGCCAGCAGCAGGTCCGGGACAGGCCCTCCCTATGGCTACACCTTC. It specifies CASSRSGTGPPYGYTF.

The V gene is TRBV5-1, the J gene TRBJ2-7; tentatively, D is TRBD1 (7 bases). The V end was cut by 3 bases, the J end by 3 bases, with 10 bases between. The CDR3 covers 13 residues. From germline, CDR1 is SGHRS and CDR2 YFSETQ. Here the CDR3 reads CASSWRDSYEQYF. CDR3 nucleotide sequence: TGCGCCAGCAGCTGGAGGGACAGCTACGAGCAGTACTTC.

This clone was seen only once. The chain combines TRBV10-3 with TRBJ2-7, with 8 bases matching TRBD1. Germline CDR1 ENHRY, CDR2 SYGVKD. The length of the CDR3 is 15 residues. The junction had 12 bases not matched to a gene; V was cut back by 6 bases and J by 5 bases. The CDR3 protein is CAISRGQGVVHEQYF. The CDR3 DNA sequence: TGTGCCATCAGCCGCGGACAGGGCGTCGTTCACGAGCAGTACTTC.

This clone was seen a handful of times. The genes are TRBV7-6 and TRBJ2-1; possible D gene TRBD2, 5 bases. The germline V gene encodes CDR1 SGHVS and CDR2 FNYEAQ. CDR3 length equals 16 residues. The ends were cut back, 2 bases at V and 0 bases at J, with 11 bases in the middle. CDR3 DNA sequence: TGTGCCAGCAGCTTACTAGCACCATCCTCCTACAATGAGCAGTTCTTC. Translated, it gives CASSLLAPSSYNEQFF. Full variable domain (outside the CDR3, taken from reference TRBV7-6 and TRBJ2-1): GAGVSQSPRYKVTKRGQDVALRCDPISGHVSLYWYRQALGQGPEFLTYFNYEAQQDKSGLPNDRFSAERPEGSISTLTIQRTEQRDSAMYRCASSLLAPSSYNEQFFGPGTRLTVL.

The chain links TRBV15 to TRBJ1-2; the D gene is possibly TRBD1 (5 bases). Germline-derived CDR1 and CDR2 are LNHNV and YYDKDF (reference sequence). The CDR3 sequence is 12 residues long. V gave up 3 bases and J gave up 4 bases, with 6 bases separating them. CDR3 sequence (DNA): TGTGCCACCAGCAGTGGGGCCTATGGCTACACCTTC. Its translation: CATSSGAYGYTF.

This clone occurred once. This CDR3 reads CASSIRPDYEQYF. CDR3 nucleotides: TGTGCCAGCAGTATAAGACCAGACTACGAGCAGTACTTC. The chain uses TRBV6-5 and TRBJ2-5, with D unclear. The last part of the DNA fits TRBJ2-7 better; the J call may be wrong. The V gene's germline CDR1 is MNHEY and CDR2 SVGAGI. CDR3 length: 13 residues.

This rearrangement joins TRBV29-1 to TRBJ2-3; D is unclear. The CDR3 has 12 residues. CDR1 is SQVTM, CDR2 ANQGSEA, per germline. V lost 4 bases and J lost 6, with 11 bases in between. CDR3 bases: TGCAGCGTTGCCCCCCCCGCGGATACGCAGTATTTT. Translating it yields CSVAPPADTQYF.

In nucleotides, the CDR3 is TGTGCCAGCGTGCCGGCGGGAGTGAGAAACATTCAGTACTTC. Translating it yields CASVPAGVRNIQYF. The V and J genes are TRBV6-4 and TRBJ2-4; 7 bases are a match to TRBD2. CDR1 is MRHNA and CDR2 is SNTAGT in the germline V gene. V lost 8 bases and J lost 6; bases outside the gene matches: 10. The CDR3 contains 14 residues.

The chain uses TRBV7-9 and TRBJ1-2, with D possibly matching TRBD1 (6 bases). This CDR3 is built from 15 residues. CDR1 is SEHNR, CDR2 FQNEAQ, per germline (reference sequence). V was clipped by 5 bases and J by 8 bases, with 21 bases between them. CDR3 in amino acids: CASSPSFGGLGGYTF. In DNA form, the CDR3 reads TGTGCCAGCAGCCCCTCGTTCGGGGGGCTAGGGGGCTACACCTTC.

This clone has more than one count but fewer than ten. The chain joins TRBV19 to TRBJ2-7, with 12 nucleotides matching TRBD2. V was clipped by 6 bases and J by 2 bases; unmatched bases: 8. Germline V gene lookup returns CDR1 LNHDA and CDR2 SQIVND (reference sequence). The CDR3 loop spans 16 amino acids. In nucleotides, the CDR3 is TGTGCCAGTAGAGACATCCTAGCGGGAGGGCCCTACGAGCAGTACTTC. This translates into CASRDILAGGPYEQYF.

The chain uses TRBV28 and TRBJ2-7, with 11 positions matching TRBD1. CDR1 and CDR2 from the germline V gene are MDHEN and SYDVKM. J was trimmed by 4 bases and V by 5 bases; bases with no gene match: 4. The CDR3 covers 14 residues. Here the CDR3 reads CASSTGQGAYEQYF. The CDR3 nucleotides are TGTGCCAGCAGTACCGGACAGGGGGCTTACGAGCAGTACTTC.

V usage is TRBV4-2 and J usage is TRBJ2-1, with D unresolved. V lost 3 bases and J 7 bases, leaving 16 bases between the germline ends. This CDR3 spans 15 amino acids. The germline V gene has CDR1 LGHNA and CDR2 YNFKEQ. The CDR3 sequence is CASSHTLERINEQFF. For the CDR3, the DNA is TGTGCCAGCAGCCATACTCTAGAACGGATTAATGAGCAGTTCTTC.

This clone was counted only a few times. This chain connects TRBV7-9 to TRBJ1-1, with D hard to call. V lost 6 bases and J 2 bases, leaving 4 bases between the germline ends. The CDR3 consists of 11 residues. The germline V gene has CDR1 SEHNR and CDR2 FQNEAQ (reference sequence). The CDR3 DNA reads TGTGCCAGCAGACTAAACACTGAAGCTTTCTTT. Translation: CASRLNTEAFF.

The chain recombines TRBV27 with TRBJ2-3, with D tentatively TRBD1 (6 bases). V was shortened by 6 bases and J by 5 bases, with 18 bases between the two germline ends. The CDR3 sequence is 15 residues long. CDR1 MNHEY and CDR2 SMNVEV come from the germline V gene (reference sequence). CDR3 coding DNA: TGTGCCAGCAGCATGGACAGATTATTGGGAGATACGCAGTATTTT. Its protein product is CASSMDRLLGDTQYF.

On this clone itself: The junction does not match germline at one end; this may be a read error. The CDR3: CSSSLLMSGEETQYF. CDR3 nucleotide sequence: TGTTCCAGCAGCTTATTAATGAGCGGGGAAGAGACCCAGTACTTC. The V call is TRBV7-9, the J call TRBJ2-5, with TRBD2 identical over 7 bases. Germline CDR1 reads SEHNR; CDR2 reads FQNEAQ (reference sequence). The CDR3 is 15 amino acids.

The rearrangement uses TRBV9 and TRBJ2-1; D unresolved. The germline V and J ends were trimmed by 0 bases and 7 bases, with 5 bases remaining between them. CDR3 size: 12 residues. The germline V gene has CDR1 SGDLS and CDR2 YYNGEE. CDR3 DNA sequence: TGTGCCAGCAGCGTAGAGAGGAATGAGCAGTTCTTC. Translated, it gives CASSVERNEQFF.

Turning to this clone: One junction end does not reproduce the germline sequence, and a read error may be involved. The chain uses TRBV7-9 and TRBJ2-4; 8 bases match TRBD2. CDR1 and CDR2 (germline): SEHNR, FQNEAQ (reference sequence). This CDR3 is 15 amino acids long. In DNA form, the CDR3 reads TGTTCCAGCAGCTTAAATAGCGGGGCTTTTAACATTCAGTACTTC. It specifies CSSSLNSGAFNIQYF.

Turning to this clone: Different DNA sequences within this sample yield the same CDR3. The chain uses TRBV11-3 and TRBJ1-1; D perhaps matches TRBD1 (5 bases). CDR1 is SGHNT, CDR2 YENEEA, per germline. The CDR3 spans 13 residues. Trimming shortened V by 1 base and J by 4 bases, and 7 bases separated the two germline ends. CDR3 protein: CASSLGRGTEAFF. In nucleotides, the CDR3 is TGTGCCAGCAGCTTAGGAAGGGGCACTGAAGCTTTCTTT. Variable domain in full (rest from reference TRBV11-3 and TRBJ1-1): EAGVVQSPRYKIIEKKQPVAFWCNPISGHNTLYWYLQNLGQGPELLIRYENEEAVDDSQLPKDRFSAERLKGVDSTLKIQPAELGDSAVYLCASSLGRGTEAFFGQGTRLTVV.